The rows below give T cell receptor beta chains drawn from one sample of a study of shared clonotypes between healthy human individuals. TCRdb's copy holds only in-frame clones and misses some; the assay was immunoSEQ multiplex PCR. The sample yields 1 million to 1.2 million clones, around 77% seen once. Sequencing was carried out using memory CD4+ T cells from PBMCs. The receptors here all came from a man in his late teens or twenties in good health. Some clones in this sample may be carry-over from other donors' samples. Each CDR3 is given with its conserved first and last residue. D genes are given only for firm matches. A clone size is listed for some rows: how often the clone was seen (once, few, many), or a class if it is expanded.

d_call: -; v_call: TRBV5-1; clone_size: -; j_call: TRBJ2-7; cdr3_nt: TGCGCCAGCAGCCCGGACAGCACCGCCTACGAGCAGTACTTC; cdr3_aa: CASSPDSTAYEQYF
d_call: -; v_call: TRBV5-4; clone_size: -; j_call: TRBJ1-2; cdr3_nt: TGTGCCAGCAGCTTGGATAGGAACGGCTATGGCTACACCTTC; cdr3_aa: CASSLDRNGYGYTF
d_call: TRBD1; v_call: TRBV6-5; clone_size: once; j_call: TRBJ1-1; cdr3_nt: TGTGCCAGCAACAGGGGCGGGCGGCTGAACACTGAAGCTTTCTTT; cdr3_aa: CASNRGGRLNTEAFF
d_call: -; v_call: TRBV11-3; clone_size: -; j_call: TRBJ2-2; cdr3_nt: TGTGCCAGCAGCTTAATAGCGACCGGGGAGCTGTTTTTT; cdr3_aa: CASSLIATGELFF
d_call: -; v_call: TRBV5-1; clone_size: few; j_call: TRBJ2-4; cdr3_nt: TGCGCCAGCAGCTTGGGAAACATTCAGTACTTC; cdr3_aa: CASSLGNIQYF
d_call: -; v_call: TRBV15; clone_size: -; j_call: TRBJ2-5; cdr3_nt: TGTGCCACCAGCAGAGGGGGAGTAGCGGTGTACCAAGAGACCCAGTACTTC; cdr3_aa: CATSRGGVAVYQETQYF
d_call: TRBD1; v_call: TRBV7-7; clone_size: -; j_call: TRBJ2-5; cdr3_nt: TGTGCCAGCAGCGAAAACAGGGGACAAGAGACCCAGTACTTC; cdr3_aa: CASSENRGQETQYF
d_call: -; v_call: TRBV4-2; clone_size: -; j_call: TRBJ2-7; cdr3_nt: TGTGCCAGCAGCCAAGGGGAGGGGGCCTACGAGCAGTACTTC; cdr3_aa: CASSQGEGAYEQYF
d_call: TRBD2; v_call: TRBV6-1; clone_size: few; j_call: TRBJ2-5; cdr3_nt: TGTGCCAGCAAATGGACTAGCGGTCAAGAGACCCAGTACTTC; cdr3_aa: CASKWTSGQETQYF
d_call: TRBD1; v_call: TRBV27; clone_size: -; j_call: TRBJ1-2; cdr3_nt: TGTGCCAGCAGTCCTCGGGACAGGGGGAACTATGGCTACACCTTC; cdr3_aa: CASSPRDRGNYGYTF
d_call: -; v_call: TRBV9; clone_size: -; j_call: TRBJ1-1; cdr3_nt: TGTGCCAGCAACCGGGATGGGAACACTGAAGCTTTCTTT; cdr3_aa: CASNRDGNTEAFF
d_call: TRBD2; v_call: TRBV30; clone_size: -; j_call: TRBJ2-7; cdr3_nt: TGTGCCTGGAGGCCAAGCGGGAGCCTCCTCGAGCAGTACTTC; cdr3_aa: CAWRPSGSLLEQYF
d_call: -; v_call: TRBV6-1; clone_size: -; j_call: TRBJ2-7; cdr3_nt: TGTGCCAGCCACCACGGGCTGACGTCCTACGAGCAGTACTTC; cdr3_aa: CASHHGLTSYEQYF
d_call: TRBD1; v_call: TRBV5-1; clone_size: -; j_call: TRBJ1-4; cdr3_nt: TGCGCCAGCAGCGTTACAGGGGGGGAACTGTTTTTT; cdr3_aa: CASSVTGGELFF
d_call: TRBD2; v_call: TRBV5-1; clone_size: -; j_call: TRBJ2-5; cdr3_nt: TGCGCCAGCAGCTTGGCAGGACTAGCGGCAGTGGAGACCCAGTACTTC; cdr3_aa: CASSLAGLAAVETQYF
d_call: -; v_call: TRBV28; clone_size: -; j_call: TRBJ2-2; cdr3_nt: TGTGCCAGCAGCCAGCCGCGGCAGAACACCGGGGAGCTGTTTTTT; cdr3_aa: CASSQPRQNTGELFF
d_call: -; v_call: TRBV9; clone_size: few; j_call: TRBJ2-1; cdr3_nt: TGTGCCAGCAGCGTAGGAGGATCGGGGGATAATTACAATGAGCAGTTCTTC; cdr3_aa: CASSVGGSGDNYNEQFF
d_call: TRBD1; v_call: TRBV27; clone_size: -; j_call: TRBJ1-2; cdr3_nt: TGTGCCAGCAGTTTCTATAATCCGGGACAGGCTTCGACCTCCTATGGCTACACCTTC; cdr3_aa: CASSFYNPGQASTSYGYTF
d_call: -; v_call: TRBV19; clone_size: few; j_call: TRBJ2-5; cdr3_nt: TGTGCCAGTAGTATAAATGGAGAGACCCAGTACTTC; cdr3_aa: CASSINGETQYF
d_call: -; v_call: TRBV7-9; clone_size: -; j_call: TRBJ1-1; cdr3_nt: TGTGCCAGCAGCACTGGTCAGGCCGAGTACACTGAAGCTTTCTTT; cdr3_aa: CASSTGQAEYTEAFF
d_call: TRBD1; v_call: TRBV11-2; clone_size: -; j_call: TRBJ2-1; cdr3_nt: TGTGCCAGCAGCTTAGTTGGCGGGGGGACAGGGGTATACAATGAGCAGTTCTTC; cdr3_aa: CASSLVGGGTGVYNEQFF
d_call: -; v_call: TRBV27; clone_size: -; j_call: TRBJ2-3; cdr3_nt: TGTGCCAGCAAAACGGGTTTCGAGCGGGGCACAGATACGCAGTATTTT; cdr3_aa: CASKTGFERGTDTQYF